What follows are 15 T cell receptor beta chains derived from one specimen sequenced in a study of cytomegalovirus exposure and HLA in healthy donors (dated by TCRdb to the late 2010s). The library came from the immunoSEQ multiplex PCR assay. For the multiplex PCR, a mixture combining 60 forward primers for TCR Vbeta segments and 13 reverse primers for TCR Jbeta segments was used. As stored in TCRdb, this immuneACCESS dataset retains in-frame rearrangements with V and J assigned. A fraction of the clones does not appear; measured against another copy, unresolved V genes explain less than half of the discrepancy, and the remainder lacks a known reason. The sample records around 200,000 clones, under 85% of which are singletons. 2.5% to 4% of the sample goes to the ten largest clones. The sequencing input was PBMCs. The receptor set was obtained from a female donor in good health and CMV-seronegative.

The rearrangement uses TRBV30 and TRBJ1-6, with TRBD1 matching 7 bases. This CDR3 has 14 residues. The germline CDR1 and CDR2 sequences are GTSNPN and SVGIG (reference sequence). V lost 0 bases and J lost 10; bases outside the gene matches: 6. CDR3 residues: CAWSVRGLGSPLHF. CDR3 bases: TGTGCCTGGAGTGTAAGGGGGCTCGGGTCACCCCTCCACTTT.

This chain connects TRBV28 to TRBJ2-5; D gene unclear. From germline, CDR1 is MDHEN and CDR2 SYDVKM. The CDR3 is 13 amino acids. Trimming removed 10 bases from V and 0 bases from J, with 12 bases in between. The DNA for the CDR3 is TGTGCCACCTCCCCGGTACACCAAGAGACCCAGTACTTC. Encoded protein: CATSPVHQETQYF.

This clone was seen only a few times. The chain is built from TRBV7-2 and TRBJ1-2; 8 bases match TRBD1. The germline V gene encodes CDR1 SGHTA and CDR2 FQGNSA. The length of the CDR3 is 14 residues. J gave up 8 bases and V 2 bases, and 7 bases lay outside the gene matches. The CDR3 DNA reads TGTGCCAGCAGCTTATCCGCGACAGGGGAAGGCTACACCTTC. Amino acid sequence: CASSLSATGEGYTF. The variable domain in full, completed from reference TRBV7-2 and TRBJ1-2, reads GAGVSQSPSNKVTEKGKDVELRCDPISGHTALYWYRQSLGQGLEFLIYFQGNSAPDKSGLPSDRFSAERTGGSVSTLTIQRTQQEDSAVYLCASSLSATGEGYTFGSGTRLTVV.

There are many counts of this clone. The chain links TRBV6-5 to TRBJ1-1, with D uncertain. Germline CDR1 is MNHEY and CDR2 is SVGAGI. Trimming left V 0 bases short and J 3 bases short, with 14 bases between. CDR3 length: 16 residues. CDR3 nucleotides: TGTGCCAGCAGTTACTCGGCAGGCCTGTTCGACACTGAAGCTTTCTTT. It is translated as CASSYSAGLFDTEAFF.

The V call is TRBV7-9, the J call TRBJ2-5; 12 nucleotides line up with TRBD2. The V and J ends lost 5 bases and 1 base, in that order; junction bases with no gene match: 8. From germline, CDR1 is SEHNR and CDR2 FQNEAQ (reference sequence). The CDR3 is 17 residues long. The CDR3 DNA reads as TGTGCCAGCAGCCTCTTAACTAGCGGGGGGCGCCAAGAGACCCAGTACTTC. Residues: CASSLLTSGGRQETQYF.

CDR3 loop: CASRPSWTGESEQFF. The DNA for the CDR3 is TGTGCCAGCAGACCCTCATGGACAGGGGAGAGTGAGCAGTTCTTC. The chain combines TRBV6-5 with TRBJ2-1; 9 nucleotides align to TRBD1. Germline CDR1 MNHEY, CDR2 SVGAGI. Unmatched junction bases numbered 12, after V lost 6 bases and J lost 9 bases. This CDR3 is 15 amino acids long.

The V call is TRBV11-2, the J call TRBJ2-5; D unresolved. The CDR3 runs 15 residues. V was pared by 1 base and J by 3 bases, with 12 bases between. Germline loops: CDR1 SGHAT, CDR2 FQNNGV. CDR3 sequence reads: CASSLGVRTKETQYF. The CDR3 DNA sequence: TGTGCCAGCAGCTTAGGCGTCCGTACTAAAGAGACCCAGTACTTC. Variable domain in full (rest from reference TRBV11-2 and TRBJ2-5): EAGVAQSPRYKIIEKRQSVAFWCNPISGHATLYWYQQILGQGPKLLIQFQNNGVVDDSQLPKDRFSAERLKGVDSTLKIQPAKLEDSAVYLCASSLGVRTKETQYFGPGTRLLVL.

V usage is TRBV7-6 and J usage is TRBJ1-6, with D perhaps matching TRBD1 (5 bases). The CDR3 is 14 residues long. The germline V and J ends were trimmed by 1 base and 8 bases, with 9 bases remaining between them. In germline, CDR1 is SGHVS, CDR2 FNYEAQ. CDR3 sequence reads: CASSLGTGDSPLHF. The DNA of the CDR3 is TGTGCCAGCAGCTTAGGTACAGGCGATTCACCCCTCCACTTT. The entire variable domain, with the rest obtained from reference TRBV7-6 and TRBJ1-6, is as follows: GAGVSQSPRYKVTKRGQDVALRCDPISGHVSLYWYRQALGQGPEFLTYFNYEAQQDKSGLPNDRFSAERPEGSISTLTIQRTEQRDSAMYRCASSLGTGDSPLHFGNGTRLTVT.

The table lists this clone with a few counts. V and J are TRBV12-5 and TRBJ1-1, with 9 bases fitting TRBD1. Germline V gives CDR1 LGHNT, CDR2 FRNRAP. V lost 6 bases to trimming and J lost 2 bases; unmatched junction nucleotides: 7. The CDR3 contains 15 residues. As DNA, the CDR3 is TGTGCTAGTGGACCCCCGGGACAGGGAAACACTGAAGCTTTCTTT. It specifies CASGPPGQGNTEAFF.

This clone has a handful of counts. V and J are TRBV6-1 and TRBJ2-6; D uncertain. CDR1 is MNHNS, CDR2 SASEGT, per germline. The V gene lost 1 base and the J gene lost 2 bases, with 9 bases spanning the gap. The CDR3 sequence is 16 residues long. The CDR3 spells CASSEEESTGANVLTF. The CDR3 nucleotides read TGTGCCAGCAGTGAAGAGGAGAGTACTGGGGCCAACGTCCTGACTTTC.

V gene TRBV9 combines with J gene TRBJ2-1; 9 bases match TRBD1. Germline V gives CDR1 SGDLS, CDR2 YYNGEE. Trimming took 5 bases from V and 0 from J; bases not matched to a gene: 9. This CDR3 contains 17 residues. The CDR3 nucleotides are TGTGCCAGCAGTTGGGGCACAGGGGGCAGCTCCTACAATGAGCAGTTCTTC. Amino acids: CASSWGTGGSSYNEQFF. Using reference TRBV9 and TRBJ2-1 for the parts outside the CDR3, the full variable domain is DSGVTQTPKHLITATGQRVTLRCSPRSGDLSVYWYQQSLDQGLQFLIQYYNGEERAKGNILERFSAQQFPDLHSELNLSSLELGDSALYFCASSWGTGGSSYNEQFFGPGTRLTVL.

The chain carries TRBV25-1 and TRBJ1-2, with 7 bases fitting TRBD1. CDR3 length: 16 amino acids. CDR1 and CDR2 from the germline V gene are MGHDK and SYGVNS. Unmatched junction bases numbered 11, after V lost 3 bases and J lost 4 bases. The DNA of the CDR3 is TGTGCCAGCAGTGATCAAAGGACAGGCTCGACCTATGGCTACACCTTC. Its translation is CASSDQRTGSTYGYTF.

The chain joins TRBV9 to TRBJ2-7; 7 nucleotides line up with TRBD2. The CDR3 consists of 15 residues. After removal of 3 bases from V and 3 bases from J, the junction contained 9 bases not matched to a gene. Germline V gives CDR1 SGDLS, CDR2 YYNGEE. The CDR3 DNA follows: TGTGCCAGCAGCGCCGGCCCGGGAGGCTACTACGAGCAGTACTTC. Protein product: CASSAGPGGYYEQYF. The full variable domain, completed using reference TRBV9 and TRBJ2-7, is DSGVTQTPKHLITATGQRVTLRCSPRSGDLSVYWYQQSLDQGLQFLIQYYNGEERAKGNILERFSAQQFPDLHSELNLSSLELGDSALYFCASSAGPGGYYEQYFGPGTRLTVT.

The chain couples TRBV30 to TRBJ1-2; no reliable D call. CDR1 is GTSNPN, CDR2 SVGIG, per germline (reference sequence). V was trimmed by 2 bases and J by 2 bases, leaving 9 bases between them. The CDR3 has 13 amino acids. CDR3 DNA: TGTGCCTGGAGTAGAATCGGGAACTATGGCTACACCTTC. Encoded protein: CAWSRIGNYGYTF. The full variable domain, with the rest looked up from reference TRBV30 and TRBJ1-2, is SQTIHQWPATLVQPVGSPLSLECTVEGTSNPNLYWYRQAAGRGLQLLFYSVGIGQISSEVPQNLSASRPQDRQFILSSKKLLLSDSGFYLCAWSRIGNYGYTFGSGTRLTVV.

The J gene is TRBJ2-7, the V gene TRBV6-6; 11 bases agree with TRBD2. V trimming: 5 bases; J trimming: 6 bases; junction bases outside the gene matches: 12. Germline V gene data show CDR1 as MNHNY and CDR2 as SVGAGI (reference sequence). The CDR3 consists of 16 residues. CDR3 sequence reads: CASSHSGGANFREQYF. CDR3 bases: TGTGCCAGCAGTCATAGCGGGGGGGCAAATTTTCGCGAGCAGTACTTC.